This TCR beta chain comes out of a study of cytomegalovirus exposure and HLA in healthy donors. Regarding the study as a whole: In a later analysis, TCR beta V- and J-gene trimming showed a link to a missense DCLRE1C variant.

Primers included in the PCR were 60 Vbeta and 13 Jbeta primers. Profiling relied on immunoSEQ multiplex PCR, and the TCRdb table lists in-frame clones only, not all of them. The sample has some 150,000 clones; just over 70% are singletons. This CDR3 has 16 residues. V shed 3 bases, J shed 5 bases, and the junction held 8 bases outside the gene matches. Germline V gene data show CDR1 as KGHSH and CDR2 as LQKENI. In the case of this clone: Its antigen remains unidentified.

The sequence came from a woman aged 25 to 39 in good health and CMV-seronegative. The material sequenced was PBMCs. J is TRBJ2-2 and V is TRBV18; 8 bases map to TRBD2. CDR3 loop: CASSPPGLVRTGELFF. Here the CDR3 DNA reads TGTGCCAGCTCACCGCCGGGACTAGTGAGGACCGGGGAGCTGTTTTTT.